There are a few counts of the clone carrying this T cell receptor (beta chain). Its antigen is not known. The data derive from a study of blood T cells in healthy people across ages. The second PCR ran about 6 to 12 cycles with a sample-barcoded 5' primer and J-beta primers. Individual samples furnished no less than 3 million CDR3-containing paired-end reads apiece. TCRdb re-called the 5' RACE reads through MiXCR, storing one row per CDR3 protein. The profile shows around 780,000 distinct CDR3 sequences, 20% to 30% of them singletons. Study-level points and caveats: Naive T cell percentage showed a strong correlation with the diversity of TCR beta.

V was pared by 5 bases and J by 9 bases, with 17 bases between. This CDR3 is built from 14 residues. Germline values: CDR1 SGHTA, CDR2 FQGTGA. These data also formed part of another study, on T cells of mothers and their children. That paper notes: Biologically related mothers and children overlapped slightly more than unrelated pairs, a non-significant difference.

Specimen: blood. This receptor was identified in a boy between 10 and 17 years old in good health. V usage is TRBV7-3 and J usage is TRBJ2-1; a possible D gene is TRBD2 (6 bases). This CDR3 reads CASSPTKRVGEQFF. In nucleotides, the CDR3 is TGTGCCAGCAGCCCTACGAAGCGGGTGGGTGAGCAGTTCTTC.